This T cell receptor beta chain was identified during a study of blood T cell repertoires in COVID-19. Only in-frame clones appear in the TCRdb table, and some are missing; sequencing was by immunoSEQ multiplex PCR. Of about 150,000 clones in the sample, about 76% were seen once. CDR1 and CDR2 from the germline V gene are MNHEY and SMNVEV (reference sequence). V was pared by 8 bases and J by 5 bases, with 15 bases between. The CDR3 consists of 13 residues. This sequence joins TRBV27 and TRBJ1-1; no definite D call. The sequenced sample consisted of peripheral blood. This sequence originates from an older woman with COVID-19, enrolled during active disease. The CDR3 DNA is TGTGCCAGCCGACCTTCCGGCGGGACTGAAGCTTTCTTT. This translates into CASRPSGGTEAFF.